This section outlines one TCR beta chain sequence together with its context. Its antigen is not identified. Each CDR3 protein gets one entry after TCRdb re-called the reads with MiXCR. This table has about 890,000 distinct CDR3 sequences, 31% appearing once. The V and J ends lost 4 bases and 2 bases respectively, with 16 bases between them. The CDR3 consists of 16 residues. The sample originates from a study of T cell repertoires in cytomegalovirus infection. Study at large: Both recently identified HLA-C-restricted and well-studied HLA-B-restricted CMV epitopes were used in the study. Study findings and constraints: Adding up the frequency of public TCR beta families identified people who carried CMV plus the relevant HLA. Dominating the ex vivo response were TCR beta clonotypes that were CMV-specific and HLA-C-restricted.

This chain connects TRBV12-3 or TRBV12-4 to TRBJ2-3; either TRBD1 or TRBD2 may supply D (5 bases each). Sequenced material: cultured CD8+ T cells from PBMCs, taken from culture after CMV antigen stimulation. This TCR was recovered from a human donor in good health (CMV status not recorded). Some clones in this sample may be carry-over from other donors' samples. The CDR3 protein is CASSSPTGGVTDTQYF. CDR3 nucleotide sequence: TGTGCCAGCAGTTCGCCGACTGGGGGAGTCACAGATACGCAGTATTTT.